This T cell receptor (beta chain) was sequenced for a study of shared clonotypes between healthy human individuals. Study findings and constraints: Clonotypes shared by all four donors outscored non-shared clonotypes in generation probability.

Note on this clone: What it binds is unknown.

Evenly divided among several immunoSEQ plates was the genomic DNA of each subset. The repertoire was sequenced with immunoSEQ multiplex PCR; TCRdb's copy has only in-frame clones and lacks some. The table has approximately 2.1 million clones, 85% to 95% seen once. V was cut by 2 bases and J by 4 bases, with 18 bases left in between. The germline V gene has CDR1 SGHRS and CDR2 YFSETQ. This CDR3 spans 16 amino acids. The receptor's source is a man aged 18-30 years in good health. Some clones in this sample may be carry-over from other donors' samples. This sequence joins TRBV5-1 and TRBJ1-2; D perhaps matches TRBD1 (6 bases). Sequenced sample: naive CD4+ T cells from PBMCs. Subset defined: CD45RA+ positively selected. As DNA, the CDR3 is TGCGCCAGCAGCTTATCTAACAGGGTAGAGGGCTATGGCTACACCTTC. Amino acids: CASSLSNRVEGYGYTF.